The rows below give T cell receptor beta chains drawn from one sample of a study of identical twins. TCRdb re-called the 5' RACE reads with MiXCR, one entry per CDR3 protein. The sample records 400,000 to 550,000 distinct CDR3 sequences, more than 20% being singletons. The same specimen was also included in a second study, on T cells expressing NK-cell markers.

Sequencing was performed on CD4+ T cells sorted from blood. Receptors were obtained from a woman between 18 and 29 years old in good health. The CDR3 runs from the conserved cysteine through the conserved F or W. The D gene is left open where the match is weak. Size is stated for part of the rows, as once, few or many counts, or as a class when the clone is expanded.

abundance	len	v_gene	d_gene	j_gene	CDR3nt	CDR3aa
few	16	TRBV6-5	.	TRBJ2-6	TGTGCCAGCAGTTACTCCCGCAGCTCTGGGGCCAACGTCCTGACTTTC	CASSYSRSSGANVLTF
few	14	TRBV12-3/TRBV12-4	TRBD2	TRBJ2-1	TGTGCCAGCAGTCCTCGACGCGGGAGTGATGAGCAGTTCTTC	CASSPRRGSDEQFF
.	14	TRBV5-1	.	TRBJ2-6	TGCGCCAGCAGCTCAGGGGCCGGGGCCAACGTCCTGACTTTC	CASSSGAGANVLTF
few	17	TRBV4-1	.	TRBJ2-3	TGCGCCAGCAGCCCCACAGGGGGGAGCGGGAGGACAGATACGCAGTATTTT	CASSPTGGSGRTDTQYF
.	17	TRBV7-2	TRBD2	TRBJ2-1	TGTGCCAGCAGCTTAGTAGGGGGACTAGCGGGGTACAATGAGCAGTTCTTC	CASSLVGGLAGYNEQFF
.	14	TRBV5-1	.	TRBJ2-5	TGCGCCAGCAGCGTTTTAATGTACCAAGAGACCCAGTACTTC	CASSVLMYQETQYF
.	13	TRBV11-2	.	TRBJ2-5	TGTGCCAGCACTTTGGGTAATCAAGAGACCCAGTACTTC	CASTLGNQETQYF
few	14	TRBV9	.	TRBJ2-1	TGTGCCAGCAGCGTATCGAGCTCCCACAATGAGCAGTTCTTC	CASSVSSSHNEQFF
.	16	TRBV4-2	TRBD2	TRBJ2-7	TGTGCCAGCAGCCAAGTTTTGGCTAGCGGGACCTACGAGCAGTACTTC	CASSQVLASGTYEQYF
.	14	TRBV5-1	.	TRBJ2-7	TGCGCCAGCAGCTTGGAACACGCCTTCAACGAGCAGTACTTC	CASSLEHAFNEQYF
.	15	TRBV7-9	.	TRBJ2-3	TGTGCCAGCAGCCCGCGCGGTGAAGGCACAGATACGCAGTATTTT	CASSPRGEGTDTQYF
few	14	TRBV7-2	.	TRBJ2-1	TGTGCCAGCAGCCTGATAGCGGCCTACAATGAGCAGTTCTTC	CASSLIAAYNEQFF
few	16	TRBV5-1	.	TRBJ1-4	TGCGCCAGCAGCCCCCCCCCCGGGGAAGAAGGTGAAAAACTGTTTTTT	CASSPPPGEEGEKLFF
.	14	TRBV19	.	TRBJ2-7	TGTGCCAGTAGTATAGGAGGAGGGTTCCACGAGCAGTACTTC	CASSIGGGFHEQYF
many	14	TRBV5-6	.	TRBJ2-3	TGTGCCAGCAGCAGACGGGCTAGCACAGATACGCAGTATTTT	CASSRRASTDTQYF
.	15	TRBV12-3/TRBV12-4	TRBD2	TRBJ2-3	TGTGCCAGCAGTTTTGGCGGGGGGGGCACAGATACGCAGTATTTT	CASSFGGGGTDTQYF
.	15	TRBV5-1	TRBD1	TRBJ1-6	TGCGCCAGCAGGCAGGGGGTTTCCTATAATTCACCCCTCCACTTT	CASRQGVSYNSPLHF
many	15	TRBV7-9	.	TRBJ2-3	TGTGCCAGCAGTCAAGGACAGCCCAGCGCAGATACGCAGTATTTT	CASSQGQPSADTQYF
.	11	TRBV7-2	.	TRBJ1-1	TGTGCCAGCAGCTCCTCACCTGAAGCTTTCTTT	CASSSSPEAFF
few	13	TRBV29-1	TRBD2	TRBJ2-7	TGCAGCGTATCCGGGACTAGGACCTACGAGCAGTACTTC	CSVSGTRTYEQYF
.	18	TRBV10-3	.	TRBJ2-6	TGTGCCATCAGTGCCCCCGGGACCGACCTCTCTGGGGCCAACGTCCTGACTTTC	CAISAPGTDLSGANVLTF
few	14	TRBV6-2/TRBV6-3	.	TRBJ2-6	TGTGCCAGCACCGGCCACTCTGGGGCCAACGTCCTGACTTTC	CASTGHSGANVLTF